This TCR beta chain came from a study of cytomegalovirus exposure and HLA in healthy donors. About the study: The same platform was used for the roughly 130 validation repertoires and the roughly 640 first-cohort repertoires, a later analysis reported.

Broader study findings: Investigators reported more than 150 TCR beta chains as tied to cytomegalovirus.

TCRdb keeps only in-frame clones here, not all; method: immunoSEQ multiplex PCR. This sample carries 100,000 to 150,000 clones, 89% of them seen once, and the ten largest clones take more than 1.5%. Notes on this clone: Its cognate antigen is unknown.

Sequenced input: PBMCs. The TCR sequence derives from a woman between 18 and 29 years old in good health and CMV-seronegative.

For the CDR3, the DNA is TGTGCCAGCAGCCAAGTGGGGTTTCTAGCGGGAGAAGAGACCCAGTACTTC. This gives the protein CASSQVGFLAGEETQYF. The J gene is TRBJ2-5, the V gene TRBV4-2, with 10 bases fitting TRBD2. The ends lost 1 base at V and 3 bases at J; junction bases unmatched: 8. Germline CDR1 and CDR2: LGHNA and YNFKEQ. The CDR3 length is 17 residues.